This T cell receptor (beta chain) emerged from a study of shared clonotypes between healthy human individuals. Study-level information: Donors were two women and three men aged 18 to 49.

Worth noting for this clone: Antigen unknown. Other nucleotide sequences in the sample specify the same CDR3.

The repertoire was sequenced with immunoSEQ multiplex PCR; TCRdb's copy has only in-frame clones and lacks some. The repertoire holds under 1,900,000 clones, with 97% to 99% as singletons. Points from the study as a whole: Several donors held about 5% of naive CD4 clonotypes in common. Researchers sampled only blood; tissue repertoires likely differ.

V trimming: 1 base; J trimming: 8 bases; junction bases outside the gene matches: 4. Germline-derived CDR1 and CDR2 are SGHTA and FQGNSA. The CDR3 is 15 amino acids. The clonotype originates from a man aged 25 to 40 in good health. Material for sequencing was naive CD4+ T cells sorted from blood. Subset here: CD45RA+ positively selected. The J gene is TRBJ2-1, the V gene TRBV7-2, with 11 nucleotides matching TRBD2. DNA for the CDR3: TGTGCCAGCAGCTTAGGACTAGCGGGATTGGATGAGCAGTTCTTC. Translation gives CASSLGLAGLDEQFF.